A selection of T cell receptor beta chains follows, all from one sample in a study of graft-versus-host responses after intestinal transplantation. Only in-frame clones appear in the TCRdb table, and some are missing; sequencing was by immunoSEQ multiplex PCR. The table lists about 89,000 clones, roughly 93% of them singletons. Their antigen targets remain unknown. The sequencing here drew on unstimulated CD4+ T cells sorted from spleen or lymph node cells, taken before transplant. These receptors originate from a human donor who was the organ donor for an intestinal transplant. Each CDR3 is given with its conserved first and last residue. The order of the fields is J gene, V gene, D gene, clone size, CDR3 DNA, CDR3 protein. A D gene is named only where the DNA matches it firmly. For some rows the clone size is stated as once, few or many, or as a class when expanded; others skip it.

J gene: TRBJ1-4
V gene: TRBV18
D gene: NA
clone size: NA
CDR3 DNA: TGTGCCAGCTCACCCCTGACAGGAAGCGAAAAACTGTTTTTT
CDR3 protein: CASSPLTGSEKLFF

J gene: TRBJ1-6
V gene: TRBV7-2
D gene: NA
clone size: NA
CDR3 DNA: TGTGCCAGCAGCTTAAGACAGGATAATTCACCCCTCCACTTT
CDR3 protein: CASSLRQDNSPLHF

J gene: TRBJ1-2
V gene: TRBV27
D gene: NA
clone size: NA
CDR3 DNA: TGTGCCAGCAGTTTGTCCAGAGCTTATGGCTACACCTTC
CDR3 protein: CASSLSRAYGYTF

J gene: TRBJ2-6
V gene: TRBV18
D gene: NA
clone size: NA
CDR3 DNA: TGTGCCAGCTCACCAACGTCCCTATCTGGGGCCAACGTCCTGACTTTC
CDR3 protein: CASSPTSLSGANVLTF

J gene: TRBJ2-6
V gene: TRBV5-4
D gene: TRBD1
clone size: NA
CDR3 DNA: TGTGCCAGCAGAACCGGGACAGCAGGCTCTGGGGCCAACGTCCTGACTTTC
CDR3 protein: CASRTGTAGSGANVLTF

J gene: TRBJ2-7
V gene: TRBV7-2
D gene: NA
clone size: NA
CDR3 DNA: TGTGCCAGCAGCTTCGACAGGACCTACGAGCAGTACTTC
CDR3 protein: CASSFDRTYEQYF

J gene: TRBJ1-1
V gene: TRBV28
D gene: NA
clone size: NA
CDR3 DNA: TGTGCCAGCAGTTTGTTCTTGGCTGAAGCTTTCTTT
CDR3 protein: CASSLFLAEAFF

J gene: TRBJ1-2
V gene: TRBV28
D gene: NA
clone size: NA
CDR3 DNA: TGTGCCAGCACCGTGGGGGGCTATGGCTACACCTTC
CDR3 protein: CASTVGGYGYTF

J gene: TRBJ1-1
V gene: TRBV10-3
D gene: TRBD1
clone size: once
CDR3 DNA: TGTGCCATCCGGCGGACAGGGGGGAAAGTCACTGAAGCTTTCTTT
CDR3 protein: CAIRRTGGKVTEAFF

J gene: TRBJ2-1
V gene: TRBV6-1
D gene: TRBD1
clone size: NA
CDR3 DNA: TGTGCCAGCAGTCAACCGGGACAGTATTACAATGAGCAGTTCTTC
CDR3 protein: CASSQPGQYYNEQFF

J gene: TRBJ1-2
V gene: TRBV28
D gene: NA
clone size: NA
CDR3 DNA: TGTGCCAGCAGTGATGCAGGGCTTAATGGCTACACCTTC
CDR3 protein: CASSDAGLNGYTF

J gene: TRBJ1-6
V gene: TRBV18
D gene: TRBD1
clone size: NA
CDR3 DNA: TGTGCCAGCTCACCCCTGGGACAGGGGATCAGACCCCTCCACTTT
CDR3 protein: CASSPLGQGIRPLHF

J gene: TRBJ1-3
V gene: TRBV7-2
D gene: NA
clone size: NA
CDR3 DNA: TGTGCCAGCAGCACCGGCCAGGGGAACACCATATATTTT
CDR3 protein: CASSTGQGNTIYF

J gene: TRBJ2-6
V gene: TRBV5-1
D gene: TRBD2
clone size: NA
CDR3 DNA: TGCGCCAGCAGCCCAAGACTAGCGGGGGGGCAAGGGGCCAACGTCCTGACTTTC
CDR3 protein: CASSPRLAGGQGANVLTF

J gene: TRBJ2-2
V gene: TRBV9
D gene: NA
clone size: NA
CDR3 DNA: TGTGCCAGCAGACAGAAGAACACCGGGGAGCTGTTTTTT
CDR3 protein: CASRQKNTGELFF

J gene: TRBJ2-5
V gene: TRBV12-2
D gene: NA
clone size: NA
CDR3 DNA: TGTGCAAGTCGCTTAGCCTGGTGGGGGGAAGAGACCCAGTACTTC
CDR3 protein: CASRLAWWGEETQYF

J gene: TRBJ1-4
V gene: TRBV5-1
D gene: NA
clone size: once
CDR3 DNA: TGCGCCAGCAGTCCACAGGGAGAAAAACTGTTTTTT
CDR3 protein: CASSPQGEKLFF

J gene: TRBJ2-3
V gene: TRBV5-1
D gene: NA
clone size: few
CDR3 DNA: TGCGCCAGCAGCTCAAGAGGGGGGGATACGCAGTATTTT
CDR3 protein: CASSSRGGDTQYF

J gene: TRBJ1-3
V gene: TRBV28
D gene: TRBD1
clone size: NA
CDR3 DNA: TGTGCCAGCATCGAGCCGGGACAGGGTTCTGGAAACACCATATATTTT
CDR3 protein: CASIEPGQGSGNTIYF

J gene: TRBJ2-7
V gene: TRBV28
D gene: NA
clone size: NA
CDR3 DNA: TGTGCCAGCAGTTTAGGGCTGATAAACTACGAGCAGTACTTC
CDR3 protein: CASSLGLINYEQYF

J gene: TRBJ2-5
V gene: TRBV28
D gene: TRBD1
clone size: NA
CDR3 DNA: TGTGCCAGCAGGCCGGGACAGGGGGCTTGGGAGACCCAGTACTTC
CDR3 protein: CASRPGQGAWETQYF

J gene: TRBJ1-5
V gene: TRBV5-6
D gene: NA
clone size: NA
CDR3 DNA: TGTGCCAGCAATTCAGGGGTGGGCAATCAGCCCCAGCATTTT
CDR3 protein: CASNSGVGNQPQHF

J gene: TRBJ2-5
V gene: TRBV28
D gene: NA
clone size: once
CDR3 DNA: TGTGCCAGCAGAAGGGAGACCCAGTACTTC
CDR3 protein: CASRRETQYF

J gene: TRBJ2-1
V gene: TRBV6-5
D gene: NA
clone size: NA
CDR3 DNA: TGTGCCAGCAGTTACATGGCAGCCTACAATGAGCAGTTCTTC
CDR3 protein: CASSYMAAYNEQFF

J gene: TRBJ2-3
V gene: TRBV25-1
D gene: TRBD2
clone size: NA
CDR3 DNA: TGTGCCAGCAGCGCGGGACTAGCGGGGGCTACAGATACGCAGTATTTT
CDR3 protein: CASSAGLAGATDTQYF

J gene: TRBJ2-7
V gene: TRBV5-4
D gene: NA
clone size: NA
CDR3 DNA: TGTGCCAGCAGCTTGGATCAAATCTCCTACGAGCAGTACTTC
CDR3 protein: CASSLDQISYEQYF

J gene: TRBJ2-7
V gene: TRBV2
D gene: NA
clone size: once
CDR3 DNA: TGTGCCAGCAGAGCCAGGGCCCACGAGCAGTACTTC
CDR3 protein: CASRARAHEQYF

J gene: TRBJ2-6
V gene: TRBV18
D gene: NA
clone size: NA
CDR3 DNA: TGTGCCAGCTCACCAACCGGTAGTTCTGGGGCCAACGTCCTGACTTTC
CDR3 protein: CASSPTGSSGANVLTF

J gene: TRBJ2-5
V gene: TRBV5-1
D gene: TRBD1
clone size: NA
CDR3 DNA: TGCGCCAGCAGCCTGACAGGGACCTACCAAGAGACCCAGTACTTC
CDR3 protein: CASSLTGTYQETQYF

J gene: TRBJ2-3
V gene: TRBV30
D gene: NA
clone size: NA
CDR3 DNA: TGTGCCTGGAGTTCGAGGGGGGGGTTTTCAACGCAGTATTTT
CDR3 protein: CAWSSRGGFSTQYF

J gene: TRBJ1-1
V gene: TRBV5-1
D gene: NA
clone size: NA
CDR3 DNA: TGCGCCAGCAGCTTGGAGGTTCGCGCGGACACTGAAGCTTTCTTT
CDR3 protein: CASSLEVRADTEAFF

J gene: TRBJ2-3
V gene: TRBV6-5
D gene: NA
clone size: NA
CDR3 DNA: TGTGCCAGCAGTGAGAGACAGATTGATACGCAGTATTTT
CDR3 protein: CASSERQIDTQYF

J gene: TRBJ1-1
V gene: TRBV6-5
D gene: NA
clone size: few
CDR3 DNA: TGTGCCAGCAGCGGAGTTGGTTGGAATGAAGCTTTCTTT
CDR3 protein: CASSGVGWNEAFF

J gene: TRBJ1-1
V gene: TRBV5-4
D gene: NA
clone size: NA
CDR3 DNA: TGTGCCAGCAGCAGCCGGAACCAGGGTAGTATGAAGAGCACTGAAGCTTTCTTT
CDR3 protein: CASSSRNQGSMKSTEAFF

J gene: TRBJ1-5
V gene: TRBV4-2
D gene: NA
clone size: NA
CDR3 DNA: TGTGCCAGCAGCCAAGATGGGCAGGGCAATCAGCCCCAGCATTTT
CDR3 protein: CASSQDGQGNQPQHF

J gene: TRBJ1-6
V gene: TRBV19
D gene: NA
clone size: NA
CDR3 DNA: TGTGCCAGTAGTAAAACCAGACAATCCTACAATTCACCCCTCCACTTT
CDR3 protein: CASSKTRQSYNSPLHF

J gene: TRBJ2-1
V gene: TRBV2
D gene: NA
clone size: NA
CDR3 DNA: TGTGCCAGCATCGCACAGGGTCCCCTTTGTTTCTTC
CDR3 protein: CASIAQGPLCFF

J gene: TRBJ2-1
V gene: TRBV28
D gene: NA
clone size: NA
CDR3 DNA: TGTGCCAGCTTCCGCGGAGGCACGAGCTCCTACAATGAGCAGTTCTTC
CDR3 protein: CASFRGGTSSYNEQFF

J gene: TRBJ2-7
V gene: TRBV7-6
D gene: NA
clone size: once
CDR3 DNA: TGTGCCAGCAGCTTAGCGCATTACGAGCAGTACTTC
CDR3 protein: CASSLAHYEQYF

J gene: TRBJ1-5
V gene: TRBV29-1
D gene: NA
clone size: NA
CDR3 DNA: TGCAGCGTGACGGAGGGTGGAACGAGCAATCAGCCCCAGCATTTT
CDR3 protein: CSVTEGGTSNQPQHF

J gene: TRBJ2-1
V gene: TRBV11-3
D gene: TRBD2
clone size: NA
CDR3 DNA: TGTGCCAGCAGCCTTAGCGGGGGCGACTACAATGAGCAGTTCTTC
CDR3 protein: CASSLSGGDYNEQFF